The source of this T cell receptor beta chain is a study of blood T cells in healthy people across ages. Using a J-beta primer mix together with a sample-barcoded 5' primer, a second PCR was run for about 6 to 12 cycles. Every single cDNA molecule received a tag from a template-switch adaptor with 12 random nucleotides. TCRdb called the 5' RACE reads again in MiXCR, with one record for every CDR3 protein. This sample yields about 640,000 distinct CDR3 sequences, of which about 54% are seen a single time; 30% to 45% belongs to the top ten. This clonotype has more than one count but fewer than ten. Its antigen is unidentified. Study-level findings and limits: Naive CD4+ cell counts and diversity both ran higher in long-lived than in aged donors. Older individuals had lower TCR beta diversity per million T cells (the decline was roughly linear).

This CDR3 comprises 15 residues. Germline V gene sequence: CDR1 LNHNV, CDR2 YYDKDF (reference sequence). V lost 2 bases to trimming and J lost 1 base, with 12 bases between them. This TCR was recovered from a man in his sixties in good health. The rearrangement uses TRBV15 and TRBJ2-7; D is possibly TRBD2 (6 bases). The sequenced sample was blood. In nucleotides, the CDR3 is TGTGCCACCAGCAGAACCGACGGACTATCCTACGAGCAGTACTTC. Translation: CATSRTDGLSYEQYF.